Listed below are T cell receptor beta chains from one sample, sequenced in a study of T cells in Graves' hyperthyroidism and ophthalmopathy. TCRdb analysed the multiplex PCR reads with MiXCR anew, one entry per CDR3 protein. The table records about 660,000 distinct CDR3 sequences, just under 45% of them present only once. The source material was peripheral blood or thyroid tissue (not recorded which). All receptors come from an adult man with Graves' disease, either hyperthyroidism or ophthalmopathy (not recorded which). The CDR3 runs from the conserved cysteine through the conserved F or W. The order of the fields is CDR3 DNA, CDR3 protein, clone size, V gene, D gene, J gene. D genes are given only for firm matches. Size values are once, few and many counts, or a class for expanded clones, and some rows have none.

cdr3_nt: TGTGCCAGCAGCTTAGGACAGGGTTTTCATGGCTACACCTTC; cdr3_aa: CASSLGQGFHGYTF; clone_size: many; v_call: TRBV7-9; d_call: TRBD1; j_call: TRBJ1-2
cdr3_nt: TGTGCCACCAGCAGAGATAGCCGGGGAGGTGAGACCCAGTACTTC; cdr3_aa: CATSRDSRGGETQYF; clone_size: few; v_call: TRBV15; d_call: .; j_call: TRBJ2-5
cdr3_nt: TGTGCCAGCAGTTACTCGATGAGTGATGGCTACACCTTC; cdr3_aa: CASSYSMSDGYTF; clone_size: .; v_call: TRBV6-5; d_call: .; j_call: TRBJ1-2
cdr3_nt: TGCGCCAGCAGGGGGACACTTAGGAACACTGAAGCTTTCTTT; cdr3_aa: CASRGTLRNTEAFF; clone_size: .; v_call: TRBV24-1; d_call: TRBD1; j_call: TRBJ1-1
cdr3_nt: TGTGCCAGCAGCTTAGTAGGGCCGGGGGACACCATATATTTT; cdr3_aa: CASSLVGPGDTIYF; clone_size: .; v_call: TRBV7-2; d_call: .; j_call: TRBJ1-3
cdr3_nt: TGCAGTGCCCACCGACTAGCGGGAGGGTTCTACGAGCAGTACTTC; cdr3_aa: CSAHRLAGGFYEQYF; clone_size: few; v_call: TRBV20-1; d_call: TRBD2; j_call: TRBJ2-7
cdr3_nt: TGTGCCAGCAGTTTAGGTGGGGGGGCGCGTTCACCCCTCCACTTT; cdr3_aa: CASSLGGGARSPLHF; clone_size: many; v_call: TRBV12-3/TRBV12-4; d_call: .; j_call: TRBJ1-6
cdr3_nt: TGTGCCAGCAGCTTAACAGGGGGAACAGGGGCCAACGTCCTGACTTTC; cdr3_aa: CASSLTGGTGANVLTF; clone_size: .; v_call: TRBV7-2; d_call: TRBD1; j_call: TRBJ2-6
cdr3_nt: TGTGCCAGCAGCTCTCCAGACGGCTACGAGCAGTACTTC; cdr3_aa: CASSSPDGYEQYF; clone_size: many; v_call: TRBV7-9; d_call: .; j_call: TRBJ2-7
cdr3_nt: TGTGCCAGCACCACTTATCAGCCCCAGCATTTT; cdr3_aa: CASTTYQPQHF; clone_size: .; v_call: TRBV7-3; d_call: .; j_call: TRBJ1-5
cdr3_nt: TGTGCCAGCAGCTCGGACAGGGGTGGTGAAAAACTGTTTTTT; cdr3_aa: CASSSDRGGEKLFF; clone_size: many; v_call: TRBV7-9; d_call: TRBD1; j_call: TRBJ1-4
cdr3_nt: TGTGCCAAGCATACCTACCAAGAGACCCAGTACTTC; cdr3_aa: CAKHTYQETQYF; clone_size: once; v_call: TRBV11-2; d_call: .; j_call: TRBJ2-5
cdr3_nt: TGTGCCAGTAGTAGAGGACAGGTGGGGGAGCAGTACTTC; cdr3_aa: CASSRGQVGEQYF; clone_size: .; v_call: TRBV19; d_call: TRBD1; j_call: TRBJ2-7
cdr3_nt: TGTGCCAGCGCTAGACAGCCAAAAAACTATGGCTACACCTTC; cdr3_aa: CASARQPKNYGYTF; clone_size: many; v_call: TRBV2; d_call: .; j_call: TRBJ1-2
cdr3_nt: TGTGCCAGCAGTTATGGGGGTGGTCAGCCCCAGCATTTT; cdr3_aa: CASSYGGGQPQHF; clone_size: many; v_call: TRBV12-3/TRBV12-4; d_call: .; j_call: TRBJ1-5
cdr3_nt: TGCAGTGCTACGGCAGGGCAAGTAAACACTGAAGCTTTCTTT; cdr3_aa: CSATAGQVNTEAFF; clone_size: .; v_call: TRBV20-1; d_call: .; j_call: TRBJ1-1
cdr3_nt: TGCAGTGCGGACAGTACCTATGGCTACACCTTC; cdr3_aa: CSADSTYGYTF; clone_size: many; v_call: TRBV29-1; d_call: .; j_call: TRBJ1-2
cdr3_nt: TGTGCTAGCAGCTTGTCACCTCAAGAGACCCAGTACTTC; cdr3_aa: CASSLSPQETQYF; clone_size: many; v_call: TRBV7-7; d_call: .; j_call: TRBJ2-5
cdr3_nt: TGTGCCAGTAGAGAGCTTCCTGGGAGCTCCTGCGAGCAGTACTTC; cdr3_aa: CASRELPGSSCEQYF; clone_size: .; v_call: TRBV19; d_call: .; j_call: TRBJ2-7
cdr3_nt: TGTGCCAGCAGTCCTATAGCGGGAGCCACGGGGGGCACAGATACGCAGTATTTT; cdr3_aa: CASSPIAGATGGTDTQYF; clone_size: .; v_call: TRBV12-3/TRBV12-4; d_call: TRBD2; j_call: TRBJ2-3
cdr3_nt: TGTGCCAGCATCCGTGGCGGGGAAACAGATACGCAGTATTTT; cdr3_aa: CASIRGGETDTQYF; clone_size: .; v_call: TRBV2; d_call: .; j_call: TRBJ2-3
cdr3_nt: TGCAGTGCTAGGGCTGGGGTGACGGCGGGTACCTTC; cdr3_aa: CSARAGVTAGTF; clone_size: .; v_call: TRBV20-1; d_call: .; j_call: TRBJ1-2
cdr3_nt: TGCAGCGGGGCTCACAGGGGGCGGTTTGGTGAAAAACTGTTTTTT; cdr3_aa: CSGAHRGRFGEKLFF; clone_size: few; v_call: TRBV29-1; d_call: TRBD1; j_call: TRBJ1-4
cdr3_nt: TGTGCCAGCAGAGAGGACAGCCCCGTTAGCAATCAGCCCCAGCATTTT; cdr3_aa: CASREDSPVSNQPQHF; clone_size: many; v_call: TRBV2; d_call: .; j_call: TRBJ1-5
cdr3_nt: TGTGCCATCAGTGGGACAGTCCCCGGGGAGCTGTTTTTT; cdr3_aa: CAISGTVPGELFF; clone_size: .; v_call: TRBV10-3; d_call: .; j_call: TRBJ2-2
cdr3_nt: TGTGCCAGCAGCCAAGATTCGGGGCTAGCGGCGTACTTC; cdr3_aa: CASSQDSGLAAYF; clone_size: .; v_call: TRBV7-8; d_call: TRBD2; j_call: TRBJ2-5
cdr3_nt: TGTGCTAGGGGCATAGATGCAACTAATGAAAAACTGTTTTTT; cdr3_aa: CARGIDATNEKLFF; clone_size: .; v_call: TRBV2; d_call: .; j_call: TRBJ1-4
cdr3_nt: TGTGCCAGCAGCTTGGATTGGGGGGGAAATTCACCCCTCCACTTT; cdr3_aa: CASSLDWGGNSPLHF; clone_size: .; v_call: TRBV7-9; d_call: .; j_call: TRBJ1-6
cdr3_nt: TGCAGTGCTGGGGTGAAGCGGGGCGACGGCTACGAGCAGTACTTC; cdr3_aa: CSAGVKRGDGYEQYF; clone_size: .; v_call: TRBV20-1; d_call: TRBD2; j_call: TRBJ2-7
cdr3_nt: TGTGCCAGCAGTGAAGGGACAAAAAACACTGAAGCTTTCTTT; cdr3_aa: CASSEGTKNTEAFF; clone_size: few; v_call: TRBV6-1; d_call: .; j_call: TRBJ1-1
cdr3_nt: TGTGCCAGCAGTCCTGACCTCCGGCAAGGAAACACCATATATTTT; cdr3_aa: CASSPDLRQGNTIYF; clone_size: once; v_call: TRBV6-5; d_call: .; j_call: TRBJ1-3
cdr3_nt: TGCAGTGCTAGGGGCTTAGGGACCGCCGGGGACGAGCAGTACTTC; cdr3_aa: CSARGLGTAGDEQYF; clone_size: many; v_call: TRBV20-1; d_call: .; j_call: TRBJ2-7
cdr3_nt: TGTGCCAGCAGTGACATTAATTCACCCCTCCACTTT; cdr3_aa: CASSDINSPLHF; clone_size: many; v_call: TRBV6-5; d_call: .; j_call: TRBJ1-6
cdr3_nt: TGTGCCAGCAGTCGGGACAGGGAGGACACTGAAGCTTTCTTT; cdr3_aa: CASSRDREDTEAFF; clone_size: few; v_call: TRBV12-5; d_call: TRBD1; j_call: TRBJ1-1
cdr3_nt: TGTGCCAGCAGCGAAGGGACAGGGGGCCACGAGCAGTACTTC; cdr3_aa: CASSEGTGGHEQYF; clone_size: .; v_call: TRBV9; d_call: TRBD1; j_call: TRBJ2-7
cdr3_nt: TGTGCCAGCAGCTTTGGGGACGTCTATGAGGGCTACACCTTC; cdr3_aa: CASSFGDVYEGYTF; clone_size: .; v_call: TRBV7-8; d_call: .; j_call: TRBJ1-2
cdr3_nt: TGTGCCAGCAGCTTACACGGGACAGCCCAAGAGACCCAGTACTTC; cdr3_aa: CASSLHGTAQETQYF; clone_size: .; v_call: TRBV7-9; d_call: TRBD1; j_call: TRBJ2-5
cdr3_nt: TGTGCCAGCAGACGAAACAGGGGGGATGGCTACACCTTC; cdr3_aa: CASRRNRGDGYTF; clone_size: .; v_call: TRBV2; d_call: TRBD1; j_call: TRBJ1-2
cdr3_nt: TGTGCCAGCAGCGTCGGAAGCATGAATGAAAAACTGTTTTTT; cdr3_aa: CASSVGSMNEKLFF; clone_size: .; v_call: TRBV7-9; d_call: .; j_call: TRBJ1-4
cdr3_nt: TGCAGCGTTGAAGGCTTGAACACTGAAGCTTTCTTT; cdr3_aa: CSVEGLNTEAFF; clone_size: many; v_call: TRBV29-1; d_call: .; j_call: TRBJ1-1
cdr3_nt: TGTGCCAGCAGTTTCGGACAGGGCACCTATGGCTACACCTTC; cdr3_aa: CASSFGQGTYGYTF; clone_size: .; v_call: TRBV6-5; d_call: TRBD1; j_call: TRBJ1-2
cdr3_nt: TGTGCCAGGGGGCAAGGCAATCAGCCCCAGCATTTT; cdr3_aa: CARGQGNQPQHF; clone_size: .; v_call: TRBV7-3; d_call: .; j_call: TRBJ1-5
cdr3_nt: TGTGCCAGCAGTTCCTCGGACACTAGCAATCAGCCCCAACATTTT; cdr3_aa: CASSSSDTSNQPQHF; clone_size: .; v_call: TRBV12-3/TRBV12-4; d_call: .; j_call: TRBJ1-5
cdr3_nt: TGTGCCAGCTCCCCCAAGGGAGGCGGGGCCAACGTCCTGACTTTC; cdr3_aa: CASSPKGGGANVLTF; clone_size: .; v_call: TRBV9; d_call: .; j_call: TRBJ2-6
cdr3_nt: TGTGCCAGCAGCTTAAGAGACAGGGGAGGCGAGCAGTACTTC; cdr3_aa: CASSLRDRGGEQYF; clone_size: .; v_call: TRBV7-8; d_call: TRBD1; j_call: TRBJ2-7
cdr3_nt: TGTGCCAGCAGTGATTTCGGGATCAACTATGGCTACACCTTC; cdr3_aa: CASSDFGINYGYTF; clone_size: .; v_call: TRBV2; d_call: .; j_call: TRBJ1-2
cdr3_nt: TGTGCCGCATCGGACAGGGATAATGAAAAACTGTTTTTT; cdr3_aa: CAASDRDNEKLFF; clone_size: .; v_call: TRBV25-1; d_call: TRBD1; j_call: TRBJ1-4
cdr3_nt: TGCAGTGCTAGAACGGATTTTAGCAATCAGCCCCAGCATTTT; cdr3_aa: CSARTDFSNQPQHF; clone_size: few; v_call: TRBV20-1; d_call: .; j_call: TRBJ1-5
cdr3_nt: TGTGCCATCAGCCCACACAGGGACTCCTACGAGCAGTACTTC; cdr3_aa: CAISPHRDSYEQYF; clone_size: many; v_call: TRBV10-3; d_call: .; j_call: TRBJ2-7
cdr3_nt: TGTGCCAGCAGTCCATATGTGACAGGGGGCAATTCACCCCTCCACTTT; cdr3_aa: CASSPYVTGGNSPLHF; clone_size: many; v_call: TRBV2; d_call: TRBD1; j_call: TRBJ1-6
cdr3_nt: TGCAGGGGGACCGATGGGGACTATGGCTACACCTTC; cdr3_aa: CRGTDGDYGYTF; clone_size: few; v_call: TRBV20-1; d_call: .; j_call: TRBJ1-2
cdr3_nt: TGTGCCAGCAGTTTTAGGCTGGGTGAGCAGTACTTC; cdr3_aa: CASSFRLGEQYF; clone_size: .; v_call: TRBV24-1; d_call: .; j_call: TRBJ2-7
cdr3_nt: TGTGCCAGCAGCGACCAGGCCACAGGGGGATCCTCTGGAAACACCATATATTTT; cdr3_aa: CASSDQATGGSSGNTIYF; clone_size: few; v_call: TRBV25-1; d_call: TRBD1; j_call: TRBJ1-3
cdr3_nt: TGTGCCAGCAGTTCAGGCGGCGACGGCAATCAGCCCCAGCATTTT; cdr3_aa: CASSSGGDGNQPQHF; clone_size: .; v_call: TRBV12-3/TRBV12-4; d_call: .; j_call: TRBJ1-5
cdr3_nt: TGTGCCAGCAGTACGGGACAGGGTTACTATGGCTACACCTTC; cdr3_aa: CASSTGQGYYGYTF; clone_size: .; v_call: TRBV12-3/TRBV12-4; d_call: TRBD1; j_call: TRBJ1-2